This record concerns one T cell receptor beta chain sequence. The data stem from a study of shared T cell receptors in the human thymus. Sequenced by immunoSEQ multiplex PCR; TCRdb stores in-frame clones only, minus some. Among over 450,000 clones listed, approximately 78% were seen once. These data were also filed under a second study, of human thymus T cells.

The clonotype comes from a boy under two years old with a congenital heart defect. Sequencing used thymocytes.

The CDR3 loop is CASVGERSYNEQFF. In DNA form, the CDR3 reads TGTGCCAGCGTTGGGGAGCGATCCTACAATGAGCAGTTCTTC. The V and J genes are TRBV6-1 and TRBJ2-1; D perhaps matches TRBD2 (5 bases). V was clipped by 8 bases and J by 1 base, with 12 bases between them. The CDR3 has 14 residues. Germline CDR1 is MNHNS and CDR2 is SASEGT.